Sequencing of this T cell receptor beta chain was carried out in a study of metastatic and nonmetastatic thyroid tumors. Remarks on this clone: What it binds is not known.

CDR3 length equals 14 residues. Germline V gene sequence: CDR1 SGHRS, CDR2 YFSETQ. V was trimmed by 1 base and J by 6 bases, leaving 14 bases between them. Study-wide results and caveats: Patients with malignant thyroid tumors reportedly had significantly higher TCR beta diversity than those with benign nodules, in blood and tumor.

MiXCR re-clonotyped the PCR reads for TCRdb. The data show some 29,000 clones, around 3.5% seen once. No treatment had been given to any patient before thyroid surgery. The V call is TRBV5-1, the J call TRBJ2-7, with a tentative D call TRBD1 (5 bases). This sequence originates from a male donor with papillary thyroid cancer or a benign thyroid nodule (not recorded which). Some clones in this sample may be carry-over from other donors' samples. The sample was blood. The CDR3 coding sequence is TGCGCCAGCAGCTTGATTACAGGCGCCCTCGAGCAGTACTTC. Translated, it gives CASSLITGALEQYF.